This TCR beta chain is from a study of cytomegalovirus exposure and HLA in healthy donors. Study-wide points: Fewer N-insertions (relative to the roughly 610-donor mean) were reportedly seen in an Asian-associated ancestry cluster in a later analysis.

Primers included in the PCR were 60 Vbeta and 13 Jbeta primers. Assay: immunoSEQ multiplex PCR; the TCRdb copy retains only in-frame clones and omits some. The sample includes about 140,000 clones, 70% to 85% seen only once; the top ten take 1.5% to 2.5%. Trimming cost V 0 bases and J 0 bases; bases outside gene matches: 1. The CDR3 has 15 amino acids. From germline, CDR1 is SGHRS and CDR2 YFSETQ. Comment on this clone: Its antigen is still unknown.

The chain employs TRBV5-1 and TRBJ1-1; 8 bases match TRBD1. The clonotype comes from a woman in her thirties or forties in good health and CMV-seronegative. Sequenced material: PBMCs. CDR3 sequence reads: CASSLDRGVNTEAFF. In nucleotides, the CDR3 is TGCGCCAGCAGCTTGGACAGGGGGGTGAACACTGAAGCTTTCTTT.